This T cell receptor beta chain was retrieved from a study of T cell responses to AZD1222 COVID-19 vaccine. CDR3 length equals 14 residues. Germline V gives CDR1 MGHDK, CDR2 SYGVNS. The V end was cut by 4 bases, the J end by 5 bases, with 15 bases between. The table came from immunoSEQ multiplex PCR; TCRdb's copy has only in-frame clones and leaves some out. The table includes roughly 77,000 clones, just over 90% detected once. As concerns this clone: What it binds is not known.

The study's findings and limits: The sample set comprised mostly white British donors with more females, and clonal diversity was possibly underestimated. Of the AZD1222 recipients, only six or seven were seropositive at baseline.

The rearrangement links TRBV25-1 to TRBJ2-7, with unresolved D. The source was peripheral blood, collected 28 days after the second AZD1222 dose. The sequence was obtained from an adult who received the AZD1222 COVID-19 vaccine. The CDR3 region is CASSVGINGDEQYF. For the CDR3, the DNA is TGTGCCAGCAGTGTGGGCATAAACGGCGACGAGCAGTACTTC.